Below, 9 T cell receptor beta chains from the same sample are listed, as sequenced in a study of beta chain features in type 1 diabetes. The investigators reverse transcribed all of the isolated RNA, so they sequenced expressed TCRB transcripts. Some clones are missing from TCRdb's copy, which holds only in-frame ones; the method was immunoSEQ multiplex PCR. There are about 930,000 clones in the sample; roughly 17% occur only once, and 0.023% lies in the top ten. Material: naive CD4+ T cells from blood. These receptors were collected from a woman between 18 and 30 years old in good health.

In this sample, this clone turned up a few times. The V gene is TRBV5-4, the J gene TRBJ2-2; D may be TRBD1 (5 bases). The CDR3 has 16 amino acids. Germline values: CDR1 SGHNT, CDR2 YYREEE (reference sequence). The V end lost 0 bases, the J end lost 6 bases, and 15 bases lay between the germline ends. CDR3 loop: CASSLAPRGGPGELFF. CDR3 in DNA: TGTGCCAGCAGCTTGGCCCCTAGGGGTGGTCCCGGGGAGCTGTTTTTT.

To note about this clone: The junction and the germline gene differ at one end; a read error may be behind it. The chain has TRBV7-9 and TRBJ1-2, with D maybe TRBD1 (6 bases). Germline CDR1 SEHNR, CDR2 FQNEAQ (reference sequence). The length of the CDR3 is 14 residues. CDR3 region: CASSQDATGYGYTF. In DNA form, the CDR3 reads TGCGCCAGCAGCCAAGATGCGACAGGCTATGGCTACACCTTC.

This clone has ten or more counts. The gene calls are TRBV4-3 and TRBJ2-5; D unclear. The CDR3 consists of 13 residues. Trimming left V 0 bases short and J 5 bases short, with 7 bases between. In germline, CDR1 is LGHNA, CDR2 YSLEER. In DNA form, the CDR3 reads TGCGCCAGCAGCCAAGATCGTTTTGAGACCCAGTACTTC. This gives the protein CASSQDRFETQYF.

The chain is built from TRBV9 and TRBJ1-3; a possible D gene is TRBD1 (5 bases). CDR1 is SGDLS and CDR2 is YYNGEE in the germline V gene. The CDR3 contains 16 residues. V lost 2 bases and J lost 2, with 14 bases in between. Here the CDR3 DNA reads TGTGCCAGCAGCGTGAGAGCGCAGGGTCCTGGAAACACCATATATTTT. Protein sequence: CASSVRAQGPGNTIYF.

The chain couples TRBV6-1 to TRBJ2-1; no definite D call. Per the germline V gene, CDR1 is MNHNS and CDR2 is SASEGT. This CDR3 region has 13 residues. V shed 6 bases and J shed 10 bases, with 16 bases lying between them. CDR3 in amino acids: CASSPRWAQEQFF. The CDR3 bases are TGTGCCAGCAGCCCCCGGTGGGCCCAGGAGCAGTTCTTC.

The V gene is TRBV5-1, the J gene TRBJ2-3; D may be TRBD2 (6 bases). V lost 3 bases and J 2 bases, leaving 16 bases between the germline ends. CDR3 length: 16 amino acids. Per germline, CDR1 SGHRS and CDR2 YFSETQ. CDR3 bases: TGCGCCAGCAGCTCCTCCACTAGCTCCACCACAGATACGCAGTATTTT. The encoded protein is CASSSSTSSTTDTQYF.

The genes are TRBV7-2 and TRBJ1-3; TRBD1 matches 7 bases. Trimming cost V 7 bases and J 2 bases; bases outside gene matches: 8. Germline assignment: CDR1 SGHTA and CDR2 FQGNSA. The CDR3 sequence is 15 residues long. The CDR3 DNA reads as TGTGCCAGCACAAGAGACAGGGCGGCTGGAAACACCATATATTTT. As protein: CASTRDRAAGNTIYF. Full variable domain (outside the CDR3, taken from reference TRBV7-2 and TRBJ1-3): GAGVSQSPSNKVTEKGKDVELRCDPISGHTALYWYRQSLGQGLEFLIYFQGNSAPDKSGLPSDRFSAERTGGSVSTLTIQRTQQEDSAVYLCASTRDRAAGNTIYFGEGSWLTVV.

V is TRBV19 and J is TRBJ2-1, with D possibly TRBD1 on 6 matching bases. Germline loops: CDR1 LNHDA, CDR2 SQIVND (reference sequence). The ends were cut back, 5 bases at V and 6 bases at J, with 11 bases in the middle. The length of the CDR3 is 13 residues. CDR3 coding DNA: TGTGCCAGTAGTCCGGCCAGGGGCAATGAGCAGTTCTTC. Its translation is CASSPARGNEQFF.

A few counts support this clone. This CDR3 reads CASSDRGTADYGYTF. In nucleotides, the CDR3 is TGTGCCAGTTCCGACCGCGGGACAGCAGACTATGGCTACACCTTC. V and J are TRBV19 and TRBJ1-2; TRBD1 matches at 7 bases. The V and J ends lost 8 bases and 3 bases, in that order; junction bases with no gene match: 12. Germline loops: CDR1 LNHDA, CDR2 SQIVND (reference sequence). CDR3 length: 15 residues.